The present entry profiles one TCR beta chain with its context. The study ran its PCR with 60 Vbeta and 13 Jbeta primers. Data came from immunoSEQ multiplex PCR; TCRdb stores just in-frame clones and leaves some out. The sample carries about 84,000 clones, roughly 61% recorded once. This sample stems from a study of cytomegalovirus exposure and HLA in healthy donors. CDR1 MNHNS and CDR2 SASEGT come from the germline V gene. This CDR3 has 13 residues. The V and J ends lost 3 bases and 9 bases respectively, with 14 bases between them. This TCR derives from a woman between 40 and 55 years old in good health and CMV-seropositive. Source material: PBMCs. This chain joins TRBV6-1 and TRBJ1-1; tentative D call: TRBD1 (5 bases). For the CDR3, the DNA is TGTGCCAGCAGTGAGGGGGGATCGGCCAAAGCTTTCTTT. Encoded protein: CASSEGGSAKAFF.